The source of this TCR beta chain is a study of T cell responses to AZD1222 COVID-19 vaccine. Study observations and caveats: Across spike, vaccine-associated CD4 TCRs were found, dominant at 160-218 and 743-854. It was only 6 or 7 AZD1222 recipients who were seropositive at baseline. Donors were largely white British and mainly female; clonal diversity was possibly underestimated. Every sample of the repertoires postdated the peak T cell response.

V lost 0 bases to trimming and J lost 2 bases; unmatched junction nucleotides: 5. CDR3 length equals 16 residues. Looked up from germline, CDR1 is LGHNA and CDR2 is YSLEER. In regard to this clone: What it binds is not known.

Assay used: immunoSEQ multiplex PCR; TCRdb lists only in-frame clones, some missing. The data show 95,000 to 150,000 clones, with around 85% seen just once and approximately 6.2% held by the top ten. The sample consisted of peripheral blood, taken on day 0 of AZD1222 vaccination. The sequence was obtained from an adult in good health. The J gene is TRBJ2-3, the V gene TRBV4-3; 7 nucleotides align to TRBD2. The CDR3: CASSQDGSGATDTQYF. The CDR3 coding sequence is TGCGCCAGCAGCCAAGATGGGAGCGGGGCCACAGATACGCAGTATTTT.